The entry below describes one T cell receptor (beta chain). Antigen unknown. The data stem from a study of blood T cells in healthy people across ages. This CDR3 region has 17 residues. V was clipped by 8 bases and J by 9 bases; unmatched bases: 23. Looked up from germline, CDR1 is SGHAT and CDR2 is FQNNGV. Study-wide findings and caveats: Changes in expanded clonotypes were possibly confounded, as the CMV status of donors was unknown.

It was with a sample-barcoded 5' primer and a J-beta primer mix that a second PCR of roughly 6 to 11 cycles was run. TCRdb processed the 5' RACE reads anew with MiXCR; each CDR3 protein has one entry. The sample yields about 970,000 distinct CDR3 sequences, about 53% seen once. This sequence originates from a woman aged 55-69 years in good health. The J gene is TRBJ2-3, the V gene TRBV11-2; 7 nucleotides align to TRBD2. Sequenced: blood. This CDR3 is CASLAGDPGLHKITQYF. The CDR3 DNA sequence: TGTGCCAGCTTAGCCGGGGATCCGGGACTACATAAGATCACGCAGTATTTT.